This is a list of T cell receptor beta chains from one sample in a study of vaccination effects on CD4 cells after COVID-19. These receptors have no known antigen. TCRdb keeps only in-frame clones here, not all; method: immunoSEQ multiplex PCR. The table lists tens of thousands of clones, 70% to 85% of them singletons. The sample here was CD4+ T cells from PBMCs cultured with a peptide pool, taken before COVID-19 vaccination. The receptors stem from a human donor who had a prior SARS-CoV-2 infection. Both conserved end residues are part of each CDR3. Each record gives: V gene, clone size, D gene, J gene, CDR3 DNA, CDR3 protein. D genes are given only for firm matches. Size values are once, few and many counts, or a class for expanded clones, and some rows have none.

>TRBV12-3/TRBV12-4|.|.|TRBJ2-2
TGTGCCGGGAGCGGTCATGAGGCCGGGGAGCTGTTTTTT
CAGSGHEAGELFF
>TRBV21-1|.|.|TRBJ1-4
TGTGCCAGCAGCAAAGTAACCGGATGGGATCGGGGGAAACGTACTAATGAAAAACTGTTTTTT
CASSKVTGWDRGKRTNEKLFF
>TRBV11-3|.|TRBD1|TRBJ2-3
TGTGCCAGCAGCTTACGGGGACAGGGAATGGGGACTAGCACAGATACGCAGTATTTT
CASSLRGQGMGTSTDTQYF
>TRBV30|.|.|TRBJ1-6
TGTGCCTGGAGTCCAGAGGACTATAATTCACCCCTCCACTTT
CAWSPEDYNSPLHF
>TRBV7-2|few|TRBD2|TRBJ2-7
TGTGCCAGCAGCTTTTCTAGCGGGAGCCACGAGCAGTACTTC
CASSFSSGSHEQYF
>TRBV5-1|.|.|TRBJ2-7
TGCGCCAGCAGCTTTACGCCGGGGAATGCCTACGAGCAGTACTTC
CASSFTPGNAYEQYF
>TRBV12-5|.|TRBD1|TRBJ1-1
TGTGCTAGTGGTTTGGGACACCCCCAGGGGGACACTGAAGCTTTCTTT
CASGLGHPQGDTEAFF
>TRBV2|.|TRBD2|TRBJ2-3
TGTGCCAGCAGAGCGTATAGCGGGAGCGGCACAGATACGCAGTATTTT
CASRAYSGSGTDTQYF
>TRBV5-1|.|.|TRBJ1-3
TGCGCCAGCAAGGGGACAACTGGAAACACCATATATTTT
CASKGTTGNTIYF
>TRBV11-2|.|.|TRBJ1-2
TGTGCCAGCAGCTTAGATTTCAGAGGGCAGGGCTATGGCTACACCTTC
CASSLDFRGQGYGYTF
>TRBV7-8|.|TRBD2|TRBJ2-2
TGTGCCAGCAGCTACCCCCTAGCGGGGAACACCGGGGAGCTGTTTTTT
CASSYPLAGNTGELFF
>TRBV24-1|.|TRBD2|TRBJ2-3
TGTGCCACCAGTGATTTACCCGGGGCGGGAGAGACAGATACGCAGTATTTT
CATSDLPGAGETDTQYF
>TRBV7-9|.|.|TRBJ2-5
TGTGCCAGCAGAAACTCCCTAAACAGCGAGACCCAGTACTTC
CASRNSLNSETQYF
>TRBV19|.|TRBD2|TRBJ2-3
TGTGCCAGTAGTGGGGGGGGCACAGATACGCAGTATTTT
CASSGGGTDTQYF
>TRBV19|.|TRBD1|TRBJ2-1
TGTGCCAGTAGTAGGGGACAGGGACGGCTGTTCTTC
CASSRGQGRLFF
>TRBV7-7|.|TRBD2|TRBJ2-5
TGTGCTAGCAGCTCTAGCGGGACCCATCAAGAGACCCAGTACTTC
CASSSSGTHQETQYF
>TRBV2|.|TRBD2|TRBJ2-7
TGTGCCAGCCGAGGACTAGCGGGAGAATACGAGCAGTACTTC
CASRGLAGEYEQYF